This T cell receptor beta chain appears in the sequencing data of a study of blood T cell repertoires in COVID-19. Participants were aged about 18 to 90 years, lived in around 22 US areas, and enrolled virtually. The CDR3 totals 12 residues. Trimming took off 5 bases at V and 2 bases at J, with 4 bases between the two ends. CDR1 and CDR2 (germline): SGHVS, FNYEAQ. This clone was picked up a small number of times. Methods used by the authors: Researchers report that nucleated cell counts were estimated from reference gene primer amplification. The table came from immunoSEQ multiplex PCR; TCRdb's copy has only in-frame clones and leaves some out. The V and J calls and clone size are taken from that table; D and trimming were inferred from the DNA. The sample holds about 230,000 clones, around 89% seen once.

This receptor was identified in a woman aged 40 to 50 with acute COVID-19. The sequencing sample was made of PBMCs or T cells enriched from blood (not recorded which). The genes are TRBV7-6 and TRBJ2-1; D uncertain. CDR3 nucleotide sequence: TGTGCCAGCAGCGGCCCCTACAATGAGCAGTTCTTC. Translation: CASSGPYNEQFF. Looking up the rest from reference TRBV7-6 and TRBJ2-1 gives the full variable domain: GAGVSQSPRYKVTKRGQDVALRCDPISGHVSLYWYRQALGQGPEFLTYFNYEAQQDKSGLPNDRFSAERPEGSISTLTIQRTEQRDSAMYRCASSGPYNEQFFGPGTRLTVL.